This TCR beta chain was retrieved from a study of response to subunit inactivated influenza vaccine. Overall study results and limits: Authors suggested each seasonal flu vaccination may recruit only limited numbers of new T cells.

TCRdb re-analysed the RT-PCR reads in MiXCR, keeping a single row per CDR3 protein. Of about 520,000 distinct CDR3 sequences in the sample, 25% were seen once. On this clonotype itself: Antigen specificity is unknown.

Sequencing was performed on CD4+ T cells sorted from PBMCs, taken 4 to 6 days after vaccination. The sequence was collected from a man in his fifties or sixties who received an inactivated influenza vaccine.

This CDR3 reads CASSLVAGTEETQYF. The CDR3 DNA follows: TGCGCCAGCAGCTTGGTGGCGGGTACCGAAGAGACCCAGTACTTC. This chain uses TRBV5-1 with TRBJ2-5; D is possibly TRBD2 (5 bases). The germline V and J ends were trimmed by 0 bases and 3 bases, with 12 bases remaining between them. CDR3 length: 15 residues. Germline V gene data show CDR1 as SGHRS and CDR2 as YFSETQ.